These 12 T cell receptor beta chains originate from one sample sequenced in a study of cytomegalovirus exposure and HLA in healthy donors (dated by TCRdb to about 2017). To prepare the library, the immunoSEQ multiplex PCR assay was applied. A mixture of 60 forward primers for TCR Vbeta segments and 13 reverse primers for TCR Jbeta segments was used in the multiplex PCR. The source is immuneACCESS, and TCRdb retained only in-frame sequences with V and J called. Part of the clones is not carried over; for the studies checked, unresolved V genes explain less than half of this, and the remainder is unexplained. The sample table holds 65,000 to 80,000 clones, of which roughly 79% were seen once. The top ten clones comprise less than 25% of the sample. Sequenced input: PBMCs. Receptors originate from a woman aged 40 to 50 in good health and CMV-seropositive.

The rearrangement joins TRBV19 to TRBJ2-1; 13 nucleotides match TRBD2. The CDR3 sequence is 16 residues long. CDR1 is LNHDA and CDR2 is SQIVND in the germline V gene (reference sequence). With V trimmed by 8 bases and J by 8 bases, 12 bases remained unmatched. CDR3 in DNA: TGTGCCAGTTTCCAAGGGGGACTAGCGGGAAGGGATGAGCAGTTCTTC. Translating it yields CASFQGGLAGRDEQFF.

V gene TRBV14 combines with J gene TRBJ1-1; 8 bases fit TRBD1. The length of the CDR3 is 15 residues. CDR1 SGHDN and CDR2 FVKESK come from the germline V gene. V shed 2 bases, J shed 5 bases, and the junction held 7 bases outside the gene matches. As DNA, the CDR3 is TGTGCCAGCAGCCAAAGGACAGGGTTTCGTACTGAAGCTTTCTTT. Its translation is CASSQRTGFRTEAFF.

This sequence joins TRBV30 and TRBJ2-5, with TRBD2 as a possible D gene (5 bases). There are 13 residues in the CDR3. CDR1 and CDR2 (germline): GTSNPN, SVGIG (reference sequence). V lost 3 bases and J lost 4, with 12 bases in between. The CDR3 DNA sequence: TGTGCCTGGAGGGGGAGAGGGATAGAGACCCAGTACTTC. This codes for CAWRGRGIETQYF.

The gene calls are TRBV7-6 and TRBJ2-7, with TRBD1 identical over 9 bases. The germline V gene encodes CDR1 SGHVS and CDR2 FNYEAQ. CDR3 length equals 13 residues. With V trimmed by 5 bases and J by 7 bases, 6 bases remained unmatched. Here the CDR3 DNA reads TGTGCCAGCAGCAGTGACAGGGGGAGAGAGCAGTACTTC. Translation: CASSSDRGREQYF.

The gene calls are TRBV6-5 and TRBJ2-3; TRBD2 matches 13 bases. This CDR3 region has 15 residues. The germline gives CDR1 MNHEY, CDR2 SVGAGI. V trimming: 6 bases; J trimming: 4 bases; junction bases outside the gene matches: 4. CDR3 nucleotides: TGTGCCAGCAGAACTAGCGGGGGGGCATCAGATACGCAGTATTTT. Translating it yields CASRTSGGASDTQYF.

This clone was detected only a few times. The V gene is TRBV28, the J gene TRBJ2-5; the D gene is possibly TRBD1 (5 bases). The CDR3 is 15 amino acids. V shed 5 bases and J shed 4 bases, with 17 bases lying between them. Germline lookup yields CDR1 MDHEN and CDR2 SYDVKM. The CDR3 spells CASSTRAGSRETQYF. The DNA for the CDR3 is TGTGCCAGCAGTACTCGTGCAGGGTCTCGAGAGACCCAGTACTTC.

The rearrangement joins TRBV14 to TRBJ2-5, with D uncertain. V lost 2 bases and J lost 4, with 11 bases in between. Germline loops: CDR1 SGHDN, CDR2 FVKESK. The CDR3 sequence is 14 residues long. Here the CDR3 reads CASSQWVQAETQYF. The CDR3 DNA is TGTGCCAGCAGCCAATGGGTCCAGGCAGAGACCCAGTACTTC. The variable domain in full, completed from reference TRBV14 and TRBJ2-5, reads EAGVTQFPSHSVIEKGQTVTLRCDPISGHDNLYWYRRVMGKEIKFLLHFVKESKQDESGMPNNRFLAERTGGTYSTLKVQPAELEDSGVYFCASSQWVQAETQYFGPGTRLLVL.

The sample holds a few counts of this clone. The genes are TRBV7-3 and TRBJ1-2; 9 bases match TRBD1. The germline V gene has CDR1 SGHTA and CDR2 FQGTGA. Germline trimming cut 9 bases from V and 9 bases from J; bases unmatched to any gene: 11. The CDR3 spans 13 residues. In DNA, the CDR3 is TGTGCCAGTGCAGGACAGGGGACTCGGAGCTACACCTTC. It yields the protein CASAGQGTRSYTF.

The CDR3 loop is CASSPQTGGGNTEAFF. The DNA of the CDR3 is TGCGCCAGCAGCCCTCAGACAGGGGGCGGGAACACTGAAGCTTTCTTT. The gene calls are TRBV5-1 and TRBJ1-1, with 10 bases that match TRBD1. Looked up from germline, CDR1 is SGHRS and CDR2 is YFSETQ. With V trimmed by 4 bases and J by 1 base, 7 bases remained unmatched. This CDR3 comprises 16 residues.

The J gene is TRBJ1-2, the V gene TRBV4-1; 11 nucleotides line up with TRBD1. Germline CDR1 reads MGHRA; CDR2 reads YSYEKL. V lost 2 bases to trimming and J lost 8 bases; unmatched junction nucleotides: 7. The CDR3 extends over 15 amino acids. Here the CDR3 DNA reads TGCGCCAGCAGCCAAAACGGACAGGGGGCGCGCGGCTACACCTTC. Residues: CASSQNGQGARGYTF.

The V call is TRBV7-9, the J call TRBJ2-1, with 10 bases identical to TRBD1. The CDR3 loop spans 17 amino acids. V dropped 0 bases and J dropped 5; count of bases not matched to a gene: 7. Germline V gene sequence: CDR1 SEHNR, CDR2 FQNEAQ (reference sequence). The CDR3, as DNA: TGTGCCAGCAGCTTAGCGCTGACAGGGGGCAGAAACAATGAGCAGTTCTTC. It is translated as CASSLALTGGRNNEQFF.

This clone has a handful of counts. This chain connects TRBV7-9 to TRBJ2-2; TRBD2 matches 7 bases. CDR1 is SEHNR, CDR2 FQNEAQ, per germline (reference sequence). This CDR3 spans 19 amino acids. V shed 5 bases and J 0 bases; nucleotides not matched to a gene: 15. The CDR3 bases are TGTGCCAGCAGCCTCTACTCGTCGCGGGGGTTCACGAACACCGGGGAGCTGTTTTTT. As protein: CASSLYSSRGFTNTGELFF. Full variable domain (outside the CDR3, taken from reference TRBV7-9 and TRBJ2-2): DTGVSQNPRHKITKRGQNVTFRCDPISEHNRLYWYRQTLGQGPEFLTYFQNEAQLEKSRLLSDRFSAERPKGSFSTLEIQRTEQGDSAMYLCASSLYSSRGFTNTGELFFGEGSRLTVL.